Listed here are 23 T cell receptor beta chains from one sample, sequenced in a study of cytomegalovirus exposure and HLA in healthy donors. Here immunoSEQ multiplex PCR was the method, and the copy in TCRdb shows in-frame clones only, minus some. The sample carries some 170,000 clones, roughly 86% recorded once. The sequenced sample was PBMCs. All receptors derive from a man aged 30-40 years in good health and CMV-seropositive.

The chain links TRBV6-5 to TRBJ1-2; a weak D match, TRBD1 (6 bases). The CDR3 has 13 residues. Between the trimmed V and J ends, which lost 7 bases and 7 bases, there was a span of 16 bases. The germline gives CDR1 MNHEY, CDR2 SVGAGI. CDR3 residues: CASNPGGGFGYTF. The CDR3 DNA reads as TGTGCCAGCAACCCCGGGGGGGGCTTTGGCTACACCTTC.

This clone was seen just once. The J gene is TRBJ2-7, the V gene TRBV7-6, with a possible D match to TRBD1 (5 bases). The CDR3 has 15 residues. Trimming took 0 bases from V and 1 from J, leaving 10 bases between them. CDR1 is SGHVS, CDR2 FNYEAQ, per germline. CDR3 DNA: TGTGCCAGCAGCTTAGCGGCAGGGAAGTCCTACGAGCAGTACTTC. Its protein is CASSLAAGKSYEQYF. Full variable domain (outside the CDR3, taken from reference TRBV7-6 and TRBJ2-7): GAGVSQSPRYKVTKRGQDVALRCDPISGHVSLYWYRQALGQGPEFLTYFNYEAQQDKSGLPNDRFSAERPEGSISTLTIQRTEQRDSAMYRCASSLAAGKSYEQYFGPGTRLTVT.

This chain joins TRBV4-3 and TRBJ1-2; D unresolved. CDR3 length: 15 amino acids. Germline V gene lookup returns CDR1 LGHNA and CDR2 YSLEER. V gave up 1 base and J gave up 6 bases, with 15 bases separating them. The DNA of the CDR3 is TGCGCCAGCAGCCAAGGCGCGCTGCTGTGGGATGGCTACACCTTC. Protein sequence: CASSQGALLWDGYTF.

The J gene is TRBJ2-1, the V gene TRBV19; D gene ambiguous. The CDR3 sequence is 14 residues long. Germline-derived CDR1 and CDR2 are LNHDA and SQIVND (reference sequence). The V end lost 6 bases, the J end lost 9 bases, and 18 bases lay between the germline ends. CDR3 sequence: CASRVGSQRAEQFF. As DNA, the CDR3 is TGTGCCAGTAGAGTAGGATCACAAAGGGCTGAGCAGTTCTTC.

The CDR3 sequence: CASSQASDSATGELFF. Written as DNA, the CDR3 is TGCGCCAGCAGCCAAGCTTCGGACAGCGCCACCGGGGAGCTGTTTTTT. This chain links TRBV4-1 with TRBJ2-2; D is perhaps TRBD1 (6 bases). Deletions cut 1 base from V and 4 bases from J, with 13 bases between. This CDR3 comprises 16 residues. Germline V lookup: CDR1 MGHRA, CDR2 YSYEKL.

The rearrangement links TRBV6-1 to TRBJ2-7; 7 bases match TRBD2. Per germline, CDR1 MNHNS and CDR2 SASEGT. This CDR3 is built from 15 residues. Trimming removed 10 bases from V and 1 base from J; junction bases left unmatched: 13. DNA of the CDR3: TGTGCCACGTATTCCGGGACTACCAATTCCTACGAGCAGTACTTC. It specifies CATYSGTTNSYEQYF.

This chain connects TRBV29-1 to TRBJ1-4; D perhaps matches TRBD1 (6 bases). Deletions cut 4 bases from V and 7 bases from J, with 19 bases between. Germline CDR1 SQVTM, CDR2 ANQGSEA. The CDR3 is 15 residues long. CDR3 protein: CSVADRTAGGEKLFF. For the CDR3, the DNA is TGCAGCGTTGCGGATCGGACAGCGGGGGGTGAAAAACTGTTTTTT.

The chain combines TRBV30 with TRBJ1-5, with 9 bases fitting TRBD1. Unmatched junction bases numbered 10, after V lost 3 bases and J lost 7 bases. Germline V gene lookup returns CDR1 GTSNPN and CDR2 SVGIG (reference sequence). The CDR3 is 15 amino acids. The DNA of the CDR3 is TGTGCCTGGAGCCGAACCGGGACAGGGCTACAGCCCCAGCATTTT. Translating it yields CAWSRTGTGLQPQHF.

V gene TRBV7-6 combines with J gene TRBJ1-6; D perhaps matches TRBD1 (5 bases). CDR3 size: 16 residues. Germline lookup yields CDR1 SGHVS and CDR2 FNYEAQ. V shed 3 bases and J shed 2 bases, with 11 bases lying between them. DNA for the CDR3: TGTGCCAGCAGCTTGGAGGGGCGGGCCTATAATTCACCCCTCCACTTT. This sequence encodes CASSLEGRAYNSPLHF. Combining the CDR3 with reference TRBV7-6 and TRBJ1-6 gives the whole variable domain GAGVSQSPRYKVTKRGQDVALRCDPISGHVSLYWYRQALGQGPEFLTYFNYEAQQDKSGLPNDRFSAERPEGSISTLTIQRTEQRDSAMYRCASSLEGRAYNSPLHFGNGTRLTVT.

This chain links TRBV29-1 with TRBJ2-5; no firm D call. CDR3 length equals 11 residues. V was cut by 6 bases and J by 4 bases, with 9 bases left in between. Germline CDR1 is SQVTM and CDR2 is ANQGSEA. The chain's CDR3 is CSVKGGETQYF. In DNA form, the CDR3 reads TGCAGCGTCAAGGGTGGAGAGACCCAGTACTTC.

The chain has TRBV27 and TRBJ2-7; TRBD1 matches at 7 bases. The CDR3 is 14 amino acids. CDR1 MNHEY and CDR2 SMNVEV come from the germline V gene (reference sequence). Trimming cost V 6 bases and J 2 bases; bases outside gene matches: 7. This chain's CDR3 is CASSPGTATYEQYF. In nucleotides, the CDR3 is TGTGCCAGCAGCCCCGGGACAGCCACCTACGAGCAGTACTTC.

The rearrangement joins TRBV7-2 to TRBJ2-7; possible D gene TRBD2, 6 bases. With 6 bases removed from V and 0 bases from J, the gap between germline ends came to 15 bases. CDR1 and CDR2 from the germline V gene are SGHTA and FQGNSA. The CDR3 has 15 residues. The CDR3 protein is CASRSYPSASYEQYF. In nucleotides, the CDR3 is TGTGCCAGCAGATCATACCCTAGCGCCTCCTACGAGCAGTACTTC.

The chain uses TRBV27 and TRBJ2-1, with 9 bases lining up with TRBD1. CDR1 is MNHEY and CDR2 is SMNVEV in the germline V gene (reference sequence). This CDR3 contains 16 residues. With V trimmed by 4 bases and J by 4 bases, 8 bases remained unmatched. The CDR3: CASSSDRGVGYNEQFF. The CDR3 DNA follows: TGTGCCAGCAGTTCGGACAGGGGCGTGGGTTACAATGAGCAGTTCTTC.

This clone has just one count. The chain uses TRBV28 and TRBJ2-1, with TRBD2 identical over 10 bases. Germline V gene lookup returns CDR1 MDHEN and CDR2 SYDVKM. Trimming removed 4 bases from V and 7 bases from J; junction bases left unmatched: 10. This CDR3 comprises 16 residues. CDR3 sequence (DNA): TGTGCCAGCAGTTCTCAAGCGGGAGGGGGGCGTAATGAGCAGTTCTTC. Translated: CASSSQAGGGRNEQFF.

This chain uses TRBV28 with TRBJ1-2; D uncertain. V was clipped by 4 bases and J by 5 bases, with 14 bases between them. This CDR3 has 14 amino acids. Germline V gives CDR1 MDHEN, CDR2 SYDVKM. This chain's CDR3 is CASSSVGGGYGYTF. The DNA of the CDR3 is TGTGCCAGCAGTTCCGTGGGAGGAGGTTATGGCTACACCTTC.

There are a few counts of this clone. This chain joins TRBV5-1 and TRBJ1-2, with a possible D match to TRBD1 (5 bases). Looked up from germline, CDR1 is SGHRS and CDR2 is YFSETQ. This CDR3 has 12 amino acids. Trimming took 4 bases from V and 5 from J, leaving 9 bases between them. CDR3 loop: CASSEGLYGYTF. The CDR3 DNA is TGCGCCAGCAGCGAGGGACTGTATGGCTACACCTTC.

The gene calls are TRBV6-5 and TRBJ2-5; 8 positions agree with TRBD2. Per germline, CDR1 MNHEY and CDR2 SVGAGI. The CDR3 extends over 15 amino acids. V was clipped by 0 bases and J by 5 bases; unmatched bases: 5. The CDR3 is CASSYSSGSDETQYF. CDR3 DNA: TGTGCCAGCAGTTACTCCAGCGGGAGTGATGAGACCCAGTACTTC.

J is TRBJ1-2 and V is TRBV5-4; D is perhaps TRBD1 (5 bases). Germline-derived CDR1 and CDR2 are SGHNT and YYREEE (reference sequence). V was pared by 4 bases and J by 3 bases, with 25 bases between. The CDR3 has 18 residues. CDR3: CASSPPRQGTWSYYGYTF. DNA for the CDR3: TGTGCCAGCAGCCCCCCGCGGCAGGGCACTTGGAGTTACTATGGCTACACCTTC.

This chain connects TRBV27 to TRBJ2-3, with TRBD1 as a possible D gene (6 bases). The CDR3 is 15 residues long. The ends were cut back, 3 bases at V and 5 bases at J, with 15 bases in the middle. Germline lookup yields CDR1 MNHEY and CDR2 SMNVEV (reference sequence). DNA for the CDR3: TGTGCCAGCAGTTTTCTAGGGGGTTATGTAGATACGCAGTATTTT. Translated: CASSFLGGYVDTQYF.

The V call is TRBV7-9, the J call TRBJ1-5; the D is unclear. The germline V gene encodes CDR1 SEHNR and CDR2 FQNEAQ (reference sequence). V shed 3 bases and J shed 2 bases, with 14 bases lying between them. The CDR3 spans 16 residues. Here the CDR3 DNA reads TGTGCCAGCAGCTTGGCGGCGGTGAGTGGCAATCAGCCCCAGCATTTT. This codes for CASSLAAVSGNQPQHF.

The chain combines TRBV5-1 with TRBJ1-1; a possible D gene is TRBD1 (6 bases). The germline V and J ends were trimmed by 3 bases and 1 base, with 13 bases remaining between them. Germline CDR1 reads SGHRS; CDR2 reads YFSETQ. The CDR3 spans 15 residues. CDR3 coding DNA: TGCGCCAGCAGCTCCGCAGGGGCCCGGAACACTGAAGCTTTCTTT. Protein: CASSSAGARNTEAFF.

CDR3 sequence (DNA): TGTGCCAGCAGCCAGGGCCCCCGTTTTGAAAAACTGTTTTTT. It encodes CASSQGPRFEKLFF. The chain uses TRBV11-2 and TRBJ1-4, with D possibly being TRBD1 (5 bases). Germline V gives CDR1 SGHAT, CDR2 FQNNGV. Trimming stripped 5 bases from V and 7 bases from J, with 14 bases between. The length of the CDR3 is 14 residues.

The chain links TRBV15 to TRBJ2-7; tentative D call: TRBD1 (6 bases). The CDR3 runs 16 residues. Germline V gene lookup returns CDR1 LNHNV and CDR2 YYDKDF (reference sequence). V shed 0 bases and J shed 5 bases, with 17 bases lying between them. CDR3 in amino acids: CATSRDPAGASNEQYF. The CDR3 DNA reads as TGTGCCACCAGCAGAGACCCTGCAGGGGCTTCTAACGAGCAGTACTTC.